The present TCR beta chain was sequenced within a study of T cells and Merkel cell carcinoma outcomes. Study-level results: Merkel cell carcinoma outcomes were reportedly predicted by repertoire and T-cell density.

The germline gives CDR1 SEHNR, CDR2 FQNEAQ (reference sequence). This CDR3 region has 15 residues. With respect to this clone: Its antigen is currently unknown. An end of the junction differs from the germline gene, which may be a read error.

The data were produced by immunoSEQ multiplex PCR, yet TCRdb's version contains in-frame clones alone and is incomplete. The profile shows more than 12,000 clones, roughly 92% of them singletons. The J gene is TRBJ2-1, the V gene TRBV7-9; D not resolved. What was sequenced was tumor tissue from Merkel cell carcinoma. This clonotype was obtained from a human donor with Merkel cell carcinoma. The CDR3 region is CASSSRLTHPNKQFF. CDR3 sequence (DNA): TGTGCCAGCAGCTCCCGGCTTACCCACCCCAATAAGCAGTTCTTC.